These T cell receptor beta chains were read from a single sample in a study of CD4+ T cells in melanoma. TCRdb's copy holds only in-frame clones and misses some; the assay was immunoSEQ multiplex PCR. The data contain about 50,000 clones, 89% of them singletons. The specimen sequenced was peripheral blood. Receptors were obtained from a human donor with melanoma. Both conserved end residues are part of each CDR3. A D gene is named only where the DNA matches it firmly. The size of a clone is reported for some rows only, either as once, few or many, or as a class for expanded clones.

>-|-|TRBV7-9|TRBJ2-7
TGTGCCAGCAGCCGGGACTCAGTTTTTGACGAGCAGTACTTC
CASSRDSVFDEQYF
>few|TRBD1|TRBV18|TRBJ1-2
TGTGCCAGCTCACGACAGGGAGGCGAAGGCTACACCTTC
CASSRQGGEGYTF
>-|-|TRBV5-1|TRBJ2-3
TGCGCCAGCAGCCTTCCTAGGGACGCCAGCACAGATACGCAGTATTTT
CASSLPRDASTDTQYF
>-|-|TRBV27|TRBJ1-6
TGTGCCAGCAGTTGGGGCAGAGATTCACCCCTCCACTTT
CASSWGRDSPLHF
>-|-|TRBV28|TRBJ2-2
TGTGCCAGCAGTTTGGGTGGGGTTCACGGGGAGCTGTTTTTT
CASSLGGVHGELFF
>once|-|TRBV7-7|TRBJ2-5
TGTGCTAGCAGCCTGGAAGTTAGGGAGACCCAGTACTTC
CASSLEVRETQYF
>-|-|TRBV7-9|TRBJ2-5
TGTGCCAGCAGGAAGCCAGGGACGGTGGAGCAGTACTTC
CASRKPGTVEQYF
>-|-|TRBV15|TRBJ1-4
TGTGCCACCAGGACAAGGACGGGAACTAATGAAAAACTGTTTTTT
CATRTRTGTNEKLFF
>-|-|TRBV7-9|TRBJ1-1
TGTGCCAGCAGCCAAGGACGTTTTGGGGCCCCAGGGAACACTGAAGCTTTCTTT
CASSQGRFGAPGNTEAFF
>-|-|TRBV6-1|TRBJ2-3
TGTGCCAGCAGTGAAAGGCTAGCCGAAGATACGCAGTATTTT
CASSERLAEDTQYF
>-|TRBD1|TRBV7-2|TRBJ1-1
TGTGCCAGCAGCTTATCCGCAGGGGGGAACACTGAAGCTTTCTTT
CASSLSAGGNTEAFF
>few|-|TRBV28|TRBJ1-5
TGTGCCAGCAATCGGTATAGCAATCAGCCCCAGCATTTT
CASNRYSNQPQHF
>-|TRBD1|TRBV2|TRBJ1-2
TGTGCCAGCATTCCGGGACAGGGTCTCTATGGCTACACCTTC
CASIPGQGLYGYTF
>-|-|TRBV14|TRBJ1-1
TGTGCCAGCAGCCAAGTCTTGGGTGAAGCTTTCTTT
CASSQVLGEAFF
>-|-|TRBV7-3|TRBJ1-1
TGTGCCAGCAGCTTTGGGAACACTGAAGCTTTCTTT
CASSFGNTEAFF
>-|TRBD2|TRBV27|TRBJ2-1
TGTGCCAGCAGTCGCGGACTAGACCCCTACAATGAGCAGTTCTTC
CASSRGLDPYNEQFF
>once|-|TRBV18|TRBJ1-1
TGTGCCAGCTCACCAATCGGAGCCGGATCGAACACTGAAGCTTTCTTT
CASSPIGAGSNTEAFF
>-|-|TRBV4-1|TRBJ2-7
TGCGCCAGCAGCCTCGGGACGGTGAATTACGAGCAGTACTTC
CASSLGTVNYEQYF
>once|-|TRBV4-1|TRBJ1-2
TGCGCCAGCAGCCAGGAAGGCTATGGCTACACCTTC
CASSQEGYGYTF
>-|TRBD1|TRBV5-1|TRBJ1-2
TGCGCCAGCAGCTACCGGGACAGGGCCAATAGTAACTATGGCTACACCTTC
CASSYRDRANSNYGYTF
>-|-|TRBV28|TRBJ2-7
TGTGCCAGCATTCAGGAGCAGGAGCAGTACTTC
CASIQEQEQYF
>-|-|TRBV30|TRBJ1-3
TGTGCCTGGCAGCGGGGGAACTCTGGAAACACCATATATTTT
CAWQRGNSGNTIYF
>-|-|TRBV6-4|TRBJ2-6
TGTGCCAGCAGTGACTCCAACTCTGGGGCCAACGTCCTGACTTTC
CASSDSNSGANVLTF
>-|TRBD1|TRBV5-1|TRBJ1-3
TGCGCCAGCAGCTTGGTAGGGGGCGATCCTTTTACTGGAAACACCATATATTTT
CASSLVGGDPFTGNTIYF
>-|TRBD1|TRBV7-7|TRBJ2-1
TGTGCTAGCAGCCTCGCCGCGGGACAGGGAGTCTATGAGCAGTTCTTC
CASSLAAGQGVYEQFF
>few|TRBD1|TRBV10-3|TRBJ1-2
TGTGCCATCACAGGGACAGGGGAGAGTGGCTACACCTTC
CAITGTGESGYTF
>-|-|TRBV5-1|TRBJ2-5
TGCGCCAGCAGCTTGGTCGCGGACCAAGAGACCCAGTACTTC
CASSLVADQETQYF
>-|-|TRBV9|TRBJ2-5
TGTGCCAGCAGCGTAGAGGACAGTAAAGAGACCCAGTACTTC
CASSVEDSKETQYF
>-|-|TRBV6-1|TRBJ1-2
TGTGCCAGCAGTGAAGGCTATGGCTACACCTTC
CASSEGYGYTF
>-|-|TRBV29-1|TRBJ1-2
TGCAGCGTTGGGCCGCAGCGCTCCTCTAACTATGGCTACACCTTC
CSVGPQRSSNYGYTF
>few|TRBD1|TRBV9|TRBJ1-1
TGTGCCAGCAGCCCATGGGGACAGTCCCCTCTGAACACTGAAGCTTTCTTT
CASSPWGQSPLNTEAFF
>-|TRBD1|TRBV6-1|TRBJ1-2
TGTGCCAGCAGGGGACAGGGGCAAAACTATGGCTACACCTTC
CASRGQGQNYGYTF
>-|TRBD1|TRBV2|TRBJ1-2
TGTGCCAGCATCGAAGACAGGGGAGTTGGCTACACCTTC
CASIEDRGVGYTF
>-|TRBD1|TRBV5-1|TRBJ2-7
TGCGCCAGCAGCTTGGGGGGTGTTTGGACAGGAGACTCCTACGAGCAGTACTTC
CASSLGGVWTGDSYEQYF
>-|-|TRBV6-5|TRBJ2-7
TGTGCCAGCCGGGGACCCTATACCTACGAGCAGTACTTC
CASRGPYTYEQYF
>-|-|TRBV10-3|TRBJ1-4
TGTGCCATCAGTGAGGGACAGTCGGCTGAAAAACTGTTTTTT
CAISEGQSAEKLFF
>-|-|TRBV5-1|TRBJ1-5
TGCGCCAGCAGCTTGGCCGGGACGATTAATCAGCCCCAGCATTTT
CASSLAGTINQPQHF
>-|-|TRBV5-1|TRBJ1-1
TGCGCCAGCAGCTTGGGGACGGTACACACTGAAGCTTTCTTT
CASSLGTVHTEAFF
>-|-|TRBV2|TRBJ2-3
TGTGCCAGCAGTGCCGAGGAGAGGACGCAGTATTTT
CASSAEERTQYF
>-|-|TRBV6-6|TRBJ2-5
TGTGCCAGCAGTTCCCCGGGACTGACCTCGGTGACCCAGTACTTC
CASSSPGLTSVTQYF
>-|-|TRBV7-9|TRBJ2-1
TGTGCCAGCAGAGAAGTCAATGGGGGGGCACACAATGAGCAGTTCTTC
CASREVNGGAHNEQFF
>-|-|TRBV7-9|TRBJ2-2
TGTGCCAGCAGCTTAGCGGGGACCGGGGAGCTGTTTTTT
CASSLAGTGELFF
>-|-|TRBV28|TRBJ1-6
TGTGCCAGCAGTTCGCTGGCAGGGCAAAAATCACCCCTCCACTTT
CASSSLAGQKSPLHF
>-|-|TRBV10-3|TRBJ1-1
TGTGCCATCAGTGAGTCGGGGTCTGAAGCTTTCTTT
CAISESGSEAFF
>-|TRBD1|TRBV5-6|TRBJ1-1
TGTGCCAGCAGCGATCAGGGGGGGCCAACTGAAGCTTTCTTT
CASSDQGGPTEAFF